The 14 T cell receptor beta chains in this list originate from one sample, sequenced in a study of T cells in Graves' hyperthyroidism and ophthalmopathy. The CDR3 regions of TCR beta were amplified from RNA transcripts. An initial round of RT-PCR targeting the TCR CDR3 relied on the HTBI primer set. One entry per CDR3 protein results from TCRdb running MiXCR on the multiplex PCR reads. The sample carries 250,000 to 300,000 distinct CDR3 sequences, roughly an eighth recorded once. Material: blood. These receptors came from a woman aged 40 to 50 with Graves' hyperthyroidism.

Note on this clonotype: This sequence may be a read error, since a much larger clone differs from it by one base. The conserved phenylalanine or tryptophan normally closing the CDR3 is absent here, so this likely arose from a read error. J is TRBJ1-4 and V is TRBV20-1; D gene unclear. Deletions cut 5 bases from V and 5 bases from J, with 6 bases between. The CDR3 totals 11 residues. In germline, CDR1 is DFQATT, CDR2 SNEGSKA (reference sequence). CDR3 coding DNA: TGCAGTGCTGGGGAAAATGAAAAACTGTTTGTT. It is translated as CSAGENEKLFV.

The sample holds many counts of this clonotype. The genes are TRBV19 and TRBJ1-1; 7 bases agree with TRBD1. V gave up 9 bases and J gave up 1 base; unmatched junction bases: 11. The CDR3 contains 15 residues. Germline-derived CDR1 and CDR2 are LNHDA and SQIVND (reference sequence). The CDR3 region has the DNA TGTGCCAGCTACGACAGGGTATATCGGAACACTGAAGCTTTCTTT. It is translated as CASYDRVYRNTEAFF. Looking up the rest from reference TRBV19 and TRBJ1-1 gives the full variable domain: DGGITQSPKYLFRKEGQNVTLSCEQNLNHDAMYWYRQDPGQGLRLIYYSQIVNDFQKGDIAEGYSVSREKKESFPLTVTSAQKNPTAFYLCASYDRVYRNTEAFFGQGTRLTVV.

This clonotype was detected a few times. A clone one base away is much larger, so this may be a read error. The rearrangement uses TRBV7-2 and TRBJ2-5; 7 nucleotides align to TRBD2. CDR1 is SGHTA and CDR2 is FQGNSA in the germline V gene. The CDR3 runs to 15 residues. The CDR3 DNA sequence: TGTGCCAGCGGCTTAGTCTCGGTGGGAGGGGAGACCCAGTACTTC. Encoded protein: CASGLVSVGGETQYF.

This clonotype was observed many times. The chain combines TRBV28 with TRBJ1-5; D is unclear. V was cut by 4 bases and J by 8 bases, with 15 bases left in between. The CDR3 runs to 14 residues. CDR1 is MDHEN and CDR2 is SYDVKM in the germline V gene. The CDR3 loop reads CASSSPGREKPQHF. DNA of the CDR3: TGTGCCAGCAGTTCTCCTGGGCGAGAAAAGCCCCAGCATTTT.

V is TRBV5-4 and J is TRBJ2-1, with 8 bases fitting TRBD1. CDR1 and CDR2 from the germline V gene are SGHNT and YYREEE (reference sequence). The V gene end was trimmed by 4 bases and the J gene end by 7 bases; junction bases not matched to a gene: 10. This CDR3 is built from 15 residues. For the CDR3, the DNA is TGTGCCAGCAGCCGGGACAGGTTGGGAATTAATGAGCAGTTCTTC. Its translation: CASSRDRLGINEQFF.

The DNA of the CDR3 is TGTGCCAGCAACCGGGACACCGGGGGTCAGCCCCAGCATTTT. Translating it yields CASNRDTGGQPQHF. The rearrangement links TRBV7-9 to TRBJ1-5; weak D call: TRBD1 (6 bases). Per the germline V gene, CDR1 is SEHNR and CDR2 is FQNEAQ (reference sequence). Between the trimmed V and J ends, which lost 7 bases and 6 bases, there was a span of 16 bases. The CDR3 has 14 amino acids.

The chain links TRBV18 to TRBJ2-7; D tentatively fits TRBD1 or TRBD2 (5 bases each). This CDR3 spans 15 amino acids. Germline lookup yields CDR1 KGHSH and CDR2 LQKENI. The V and J ends lost 6 bases and 2 bases respectively, with 17 bases between them. CDR3 amino acids: CASSPGTDPTYEQYF. The DNA for the CDR3 is TGTGCCAGCTCGCCGGGGACGGATCCGACCTACGAGCAGTACTTC.

This clonotype has ten or more counts. The J gene is TRBJ1-1, the V gene TRBV3-1; D gene ambiguous. This CDR3 is 13 amino acids long. The V gene's germline CDR1 is LGHDT and CDR2 YNNKEL (reference sequence). V was pared by 4 bases and J by 4 bases, with 10 bases between. Written as DNA, the CDR3 is TGTGCCAGCAGCCGATCGGAGGGCACTGAAGCTTTCTTT. It codes for CASSRSEGTEAFF.

A few counts support this clonotype. The chain is built from TRBV6-1 and TRBJ1-1; D is uncertain. This CDR3 has 13 amino acids. Trimming shortened V by 7 bases and J by 4 bases, and 13 bases separated the two germline ends. Germline V gene data show CDR1 as MNHNS and CDR2 as SASEGT. The CDR3 DNA sequence: TGTGCCAGCATGGGCACCGCATTCACTGAAGCTTTCTTT. This encodes CASMGTAFTEAFF.

This clonotype was observed at least ten times. CDR3 bases: TGTGCCAGCCCCCCGACTAGCGGGCAAAAACGAACTCAAGAGACCCAGTACTTC. It is translated as CASPPTSGQKRTQETQYF. The gene calls are TRBV2 and TRBJ2-5; 10 bases are shared with TRBD2. The CDR3 covers 18 residues. The V gene end was trimmed by 8 bases and the J gene end by 2 bases; junction bases not matched to a gene: 17. The V gene's germline CDR1 is SNHLY and CDR2 FYNNEI.

The chain uses TRBV2 and TRBJ2-1; 8 bases line up with TRBD2. The CDR3 has 13 amino acids. The germline V gene has CDR1 SNHLY and CDR2 FYNNEI. With V trimmed by 5 bases and J by 9 bases, 6 bases remained unmatched. The CDR3 loop is CASSRQRELEQFF. The CDR3 DNA reads TGTGCCAGCAGTAGACAGCGGGAGCTTGAGCAGTTCTTC. Complete variable domain (other parts from reference TRBV2 and TRBJ2-1): EPEVTQTPSHQVTQMGQEVILRCVPISNHLYFYWYRQILGQKVEFLVSFYNNEISEKSEIFDDQFSVERPDGSNFTLKIRSTKLEDSAMYFCASSRQRELEQFFGPGTRLTVL.

This clonotype showed up many times. The DNA for the CDR3 is TGTGCCAGCAGTGAAGGACGCTTCTCCTACGAGCAGTACTTC. Protein product: CASSEGRFSYEQYF. The rearrangement joins TRBV2 to TRBJ2-7; no clear D gene. V gave up 1 base and J gave up 0 bases, with 7 bases separating them. Germline loops: CDR1 SNHLY, CDR2 FYNNEI. This CDR3 is built from 14 residues. Combining the CDR3 with reference TRBV2 and TRBJ2-7 gives the whole variable domain EPEVTQTPSHQVTQMGQEVILRCVPISNHLYFYWYRQILGQKVEFLVSFYNNEISEKSEIFDDQFSVERPDGSNFTLKIRSTKLEDSAMYFCASSEGRFSYEQYFGPGTRLTVT.

This clonotype turned up a few times. The chain joins TRBV5-1 to TRBJ2-5, with D perhaps matching TRBD1 (6 bases). From germline, CDR1 is SGHRS and CDR2 YFSETQ. The V and J ends lost 4 bases and 1 base respectively, with 14 bases between them. The CDR3 sequence is 15 residues long. Written as DNA, the CDR3 is TGCGCCAGCAGCCGGGACAAAGGGACCCAAGAGACCCAGTACTTC. Translation: CASSRDKGTQETQYF.

This clonotype was counted many times. The CDR3: CASSPFPREDSYNEQFF. In DNA form, the CDR3 reads TGTGCCAGCAGTCCCTTTCCACGGGAGGATTCCTACAATGAGCAGTTCTTC. V usage is TRBV6-1 and J usage is TRBJ2-1; 7 bases line up with TRBD2. The germline gives CDR1 MNHNS, CDR2 SASEGT. V shed 5 bases and J 1 base; nucleotides not matched to a gene: 11. This CDR3 is 17 amino acids long.